The clone carrying this T cell receptor beta chain was seen once. The data were taken from a study of T cell responses to AZD1222 COVID-19 vaccine. V lost 0 bases to trimming and J lost 11 bases; unmatched junction nucleotides: 6. Per the germline V gene, CDR1 is LGHDT and CDR2 is YNNKEL (reference sequence). The CDR3 runs 13 residues. Sequencing was performed with immunoSEQ multiplex PCR; in TCRdb, only in-frame clones are kept and a portion is missing. The sample lists approximately 150,000 clones; about 90% were seen once. The input for sequencing was peripheral blood, taken 28 days after the second AZD1222 dose. This clonotype was sampled from an adult who received the AZD1222 COVID-19 vaccine. V is TRBV3-1 (or the pseudogene TRBV3-2) and J is TRBJ1-1; 7 nucleotides align to TRBD1. CDR3 protein: CASSQEGGLEAFF. The CDR3 coding sequence is TGTGCCAGCAGCCAAGAAGGGGGCTTAGAGGCTTTCTTT.